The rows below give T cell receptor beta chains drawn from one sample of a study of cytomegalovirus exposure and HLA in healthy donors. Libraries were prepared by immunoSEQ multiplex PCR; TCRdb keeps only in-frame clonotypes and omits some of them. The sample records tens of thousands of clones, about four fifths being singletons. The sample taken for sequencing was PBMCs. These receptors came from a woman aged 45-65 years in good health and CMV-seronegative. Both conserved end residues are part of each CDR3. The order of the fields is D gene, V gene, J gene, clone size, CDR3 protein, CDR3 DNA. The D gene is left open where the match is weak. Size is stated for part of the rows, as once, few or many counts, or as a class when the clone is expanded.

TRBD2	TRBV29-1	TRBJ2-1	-	CSSLAGGFYNEQFF	TGCAGCTCTTTAGCGGGGGGCTTTTACAATGAGCAGTTCTTC
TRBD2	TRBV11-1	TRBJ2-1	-	CASSSLTTSGSKNEQFF	TGTGCCAGCAGCTCCCTGACGACTAGCGGGAGTAAGAATGAGCAGTTCTTC
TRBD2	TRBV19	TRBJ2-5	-	CASSLAGAGETQYF	TGTGCCAGTTCACTAGCGGGAGCGGGAGAGACCCAGTACTTC
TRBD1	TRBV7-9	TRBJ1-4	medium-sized	CASSLVRGSVANEKLFF	TGTGCCAGCAGCTTAGTCAGGGGGTCCGTCGCGAATGAAAAACTGTTTTTT
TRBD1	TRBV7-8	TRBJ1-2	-	CASYRGTTRSNYGYTF	TGTGCCAGCTACAGGGGAACTACCCGTTCAAACTATGGCTACACCTTC
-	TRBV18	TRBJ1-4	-	CASSPGGNNEKLFF	TGTGCCAGCTCACCGGGAGGGAACAATGAAAAACTGTTTTTT
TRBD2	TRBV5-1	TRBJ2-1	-	CASRSGVNNEQFF	TGCGCCAGCCGCAGCGGGGTGAACAATGAGCAGTTCTTC
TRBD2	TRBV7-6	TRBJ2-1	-	CASSDSGGTYNEQFF	TGTGCCAGCAGCGACAGCGGGGGGACCTACAATGAGCAGTTCTTC
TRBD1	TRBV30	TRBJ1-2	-	CAWTYRGTGEDGYTF	TGTGCCTGGACCTATCGCGGGACAGGGGAAGATGGCTACACCTTC
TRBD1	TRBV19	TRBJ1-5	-	CASKRTGEQPQHF	TGTGCCAGTAAAAGAACAGGGGAACAGCCCCAGCATTTT
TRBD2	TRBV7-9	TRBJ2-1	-	CASSGRIGGLAGFSEFF	TGTGCCAGCAGCGGTAGGATAGGGGGACTAGCGGGATTCTCCGAGTTCTTC
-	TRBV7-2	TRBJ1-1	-	CASSLSVNTEAFF	TGTGCCAGCAGCTTATCCGTGAACACTGAAGCTTTCTTT
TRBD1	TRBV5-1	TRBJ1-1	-	CASTTTGDYTEAFF	TGCGCCAGCACCACGACAGGGGATTACACTGAAGCTTTCTTT
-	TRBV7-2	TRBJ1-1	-	CASTVGAARVF	TGTGCCAGCACCGTGGGGGCAGCCCGGGTTTTT
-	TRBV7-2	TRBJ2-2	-	CASSLTANTGELFF	TGTGCCAGCAGCTTAACAGCAAACACCGGGGAGCTGTTTTTT
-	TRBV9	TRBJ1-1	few	CASSGTAPEAFF	TGTGCCAGCAGCGGGACAGCTCCTGAAGCTTTCTTT
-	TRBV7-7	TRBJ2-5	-	CASRGEGETQYF	TGTGCTAGCAGGGGGGAGGGAGAGACCCAGTACTTC
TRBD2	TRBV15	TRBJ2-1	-	CATSIPSGGALNEQFF	TGTGCCACCAGCATTCCTAGCGGGGGGGCCTTGAATGAGCAGTTCTTC
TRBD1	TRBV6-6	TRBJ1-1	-	CATSGQEWTEAFF	TGTGCCACTTCAGGACAGGAATGGACTGAAGCTTTCTTT
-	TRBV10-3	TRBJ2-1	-	CAISEGSSYNEQFF	TGTGCCATCAGCGAGGGGAGCTCCTACAATGAGCAGTTCTTC
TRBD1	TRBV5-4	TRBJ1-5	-	CASSLDRGSNQPQHF	TGTGCCAGCAGCTTGGACAGGGGAAGCAATCAGCCCCAGCATTTT
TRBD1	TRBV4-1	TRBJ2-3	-	CASSQEGQGNTDTQYF	TGCGCCAGCAGCCAAGAGGGACAGGGGAACACAGATACGCAGTATTTT
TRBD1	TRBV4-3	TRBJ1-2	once	CASSQDAQTGAYGYTF	TGCGCCAGCAGCCAAGATGCCCAGACAGGGGCCTATGGCTACACCTTC
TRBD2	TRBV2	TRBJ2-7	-	CASTGGGSSYEQYF	TGTGCCAGCACGGGCGGGGGGAGCTCCTACGAGCAGTACTTC
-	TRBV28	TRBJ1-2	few	CASSFGQDHGYTF	TGTGCCAGCAGTTTTGGGCAGGATCATGGCTACACCTTC
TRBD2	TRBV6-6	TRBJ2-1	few	CASSLGLAGNYNEQFF	TGTGCCAGCAGCCTAGGACTAGCGGGAAACTACAATGAGCAGTTCTTC
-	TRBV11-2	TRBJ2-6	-	CASSAFRGPVWANVLTF	TGTGCCAGCAGCGCGTTCAGGGGACCAGTTTGGGCCAACGTCCTGACTTTC
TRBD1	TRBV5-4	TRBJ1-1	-	CASSSRTGSNTEAFF	TGTGCCAGCAGCTCCCGGACAGGATCGAACACTGAAGCTTTCTTT
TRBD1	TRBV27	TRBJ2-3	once	CASRTGGDTQYF	TGTGCCAGCAGAACAGGGGGCGATACGCAGTATTTT
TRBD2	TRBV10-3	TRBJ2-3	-	CAIDQERGGTDTQYF	TGTGCCATCGACCAAGAACGGGGGGGCACAGATACGCAGTATTTT
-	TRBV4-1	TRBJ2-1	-	CASSQVDRRLIDEQFF	TGCGCCAGCAGCCAAGTTGACAGGAGACTGATCGATGAGCAGTTCTTC
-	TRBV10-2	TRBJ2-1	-	CASSDSRFNEQFF	TGCGCCAGCAGCGACTCGCGCTTCAATGAGCAGTTCTTC
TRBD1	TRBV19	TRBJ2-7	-	CASSRDRVPYEQYF	TGTGCCAGTAGCCGAGACAGGGTCCCCTACGAGCAGTACTTC
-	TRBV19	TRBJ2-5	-	CASSMVSLETQYF	TGTGCCAGTAGTATGGTCAGTCTGGAGACCCAGTACTTC
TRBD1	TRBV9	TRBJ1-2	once	CASSLRTGPNYGYTF	TGTGCCAGCAGCCTAAGGACAGGGCCGAACTATGGCTACACCTTC
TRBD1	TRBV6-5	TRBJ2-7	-	CASSYRQGAYEQYF	TGTGCCAGCAGTTACAGACAGGGTGCCTACGAGCAGTACTTC
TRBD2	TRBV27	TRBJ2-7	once	CASSPLAGGPSREQYF	TGTGCCAGCAGTCCCCTAGCGGGAGGGCCGTCTCGCGAGCAGTACTTC
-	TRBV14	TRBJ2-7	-	CASSPRTADHYEQYF	TGTGCCAGCAGCCCTAGGACAGCGGATCACTACGAGCAGTACTTC
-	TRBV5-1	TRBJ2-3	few	CASSLGASRDTQYF	TGCGCCAGCAGCTTGGGGGCCTCCAGGGATACGCAGTATTTT
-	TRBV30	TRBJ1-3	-	CARSGSGNTIYF	TGTGCCCGGAGCGGGTCCGGAAACACCATATATTTT
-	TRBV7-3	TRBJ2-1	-	CASRRSAGPNNEQFF	TGTGCCAGCAGGCGGTCAGCAGGGCCCAACAATGAGCAGTTCTTC
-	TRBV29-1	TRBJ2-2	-	CSVETRTSSRITGELFF	TGCAGCGTTGAAACTAGGACTTCTAGCCGAATAACCGGGGAGCTGTTTTTT
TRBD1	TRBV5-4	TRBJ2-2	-	CASSGQGGAGELFF	TGTGCCAGCAGCGGACAGGGCGGAGCCGGGGAGCTGTTTTTT
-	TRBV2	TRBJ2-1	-	CASSVLRNEQFF	TGTGCCAGCAGTGTGTTGAGGAATGAGCAGTTCTTC
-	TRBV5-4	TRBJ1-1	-	CASMKGGARTEAFF	TGTGCCAGCATGAAGGGGGGGGCTCGCACTGAAGCTTTCTTT
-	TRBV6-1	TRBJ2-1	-	CASSEEGLVGYNEQFF	TGTGCCAGCAGTGAAGAGGGGCTAGTCGGCTACAATGAGCAGTTCTTC
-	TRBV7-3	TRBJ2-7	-	CASSLGSGGSYEQYF	TGTGCCAGCAGCTTAGGGTCCGGGGGTTCCTACGAGCAGTACTTC
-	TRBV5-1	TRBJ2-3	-	CASSLALRDTQYF	TGCGCCAGCAGCTTGGCCTTGCGAGATACGCAGTATTTT
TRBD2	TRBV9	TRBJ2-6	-	CASSPQVREPGANVLTF	TGTGCCAGCAGCCCCCAAGTGCGGGAGCCTGGGGCCAACGTCCTGACTTTC
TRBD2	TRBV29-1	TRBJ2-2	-	CSVMSGSGTGELFF	TGCAGCGTGATGAGCGGGAGTGGAACCGGGGAGCTGTTTTTT